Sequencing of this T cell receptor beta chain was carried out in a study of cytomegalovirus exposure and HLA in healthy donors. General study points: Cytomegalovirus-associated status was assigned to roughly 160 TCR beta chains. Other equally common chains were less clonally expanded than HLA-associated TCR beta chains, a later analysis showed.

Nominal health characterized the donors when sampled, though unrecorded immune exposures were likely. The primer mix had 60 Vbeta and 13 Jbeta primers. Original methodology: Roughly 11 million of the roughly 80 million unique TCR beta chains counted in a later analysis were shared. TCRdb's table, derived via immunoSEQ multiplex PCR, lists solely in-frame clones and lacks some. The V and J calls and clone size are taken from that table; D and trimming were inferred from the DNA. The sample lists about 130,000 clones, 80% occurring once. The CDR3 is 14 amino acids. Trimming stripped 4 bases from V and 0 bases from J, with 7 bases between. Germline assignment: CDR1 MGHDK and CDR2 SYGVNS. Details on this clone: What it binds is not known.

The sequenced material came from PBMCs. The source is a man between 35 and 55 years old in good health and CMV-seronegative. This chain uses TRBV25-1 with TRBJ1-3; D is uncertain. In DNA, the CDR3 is TGTGCCAGCAGTGCCACAAACTCTGGAAACACCATATATTTT. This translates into CASSATNSGNTIYF.